The 14 T cell receptor beta chains below come from one sample, sequenced in a study of OX40 agonist ivuxolimab in advanced cancers. Sequencing was performed with immunoSEQ multiplex PCR; in TCRdb, only in-frame clones are kept and a portion is missing. The sample consists of some 86,000 clones, roughly 91% of them appearing once. The material was CD4+ or CD8+ T cells sorted from blood, obtained in a trial of the OX40 agonist ivuxolimab. The source is an adult with an advanced solid tumor such as melanoma, head and neck, liver or kidney cancer.

This chain connects TRBV11-2 to TRBJ2-5; unclear D gene. The CDR3 has 13 amino acids. V dropped 1 base and J dropped 3 bases, with 6 bases sitting between them. Germline V gene sequence: CDR1 SGHAT, CDR2 FQNNGV. The chain's CDR3 is CASSLGREETQYF. The CDR3 coding sequence is TGTGCCAGCAGCTTAGGACGGGAAGAGACCCAGTACTTC.

This chain joins TRBV5-1 and TRBJ2-1; D gene uncertain. CDR1 and CDR2 from the germline V gene are SGHRS and YFSETQ. V was cut by 7 bases and J by 5 bases, with 13 bases left in between. CDR3 length: 13 residues. Written as DNA, the CDR3 is TGCGCCAGCCGCGCACAAGACAACAATGAGCAGTTCTTC. Protein product: CASRAQDNNEQFF.

The V call is TRBV5-5, the J call TRBJ1-2; possibly TRBD1 for D (6 bases). V lost 0 bases to trimming and J lost 4 bases, with 10 bases between them. This CDR3 is 14 amino acids long. CDR1 is SGHKS, CDR2 YYEKEE, per germline (reference sequence). Here the CDR3 reads CASSLGDRTYGYTF. CDR3 nucleotide sequence: TGTGCCAGCAGCTTGGGCGACAGGACCTATGGCTACACCTTC.

The CDR3 sequence is CASSGGQGAYGYTF. The CDR3 nucleotides are TGTGCCAGCAGTGGAGGACAGGGGGCCTATGGCTACACCTTC. The chain has TRBV2 and TRBJ1-2, with TRBD1 matching 11 bases. V shed 4 bases, J shed 4 bases, and the junction held 2 bases outside the gene matches. Germline CDR1 is SNHLY and CDR2 is FYNNEI. The length of the CDR3 is 14 residues.

V usage is TRBV19 and J usage is TRBJ1-1, with a tentative D call TRBD1 (6 bases). This CDR3 has 13 amino acids. From germline, CDR1 is LNHDA and CDR2 SQIVND (reference sequence). V lost 8 bases, J lost 2 bases, and 12 bases lay in between. The CDR3, as DNA: TGTGCCAGTTCTCTGGACAGTAACACTGAAGCTTTCTTT. Its protein product is CASSLDSNTEAFF.

The chain recombines TRBV18 with TRBJ2-2; 8 bases are a match to TRBD1. From germline, CDR1 is KGHSH and CDR2 LQKENI. V lost 0 bases, J lost 7 bases, and 4 bases stayed unmatched. There are 15 residues in the CDR3. CDR3: CASSPPQGAHGELFF. CDR3 bases: TGTGCCAGCTCACCACCCCAGGGGGCCCACGGGGAGCTGTTTTTT.

The V call is TRBV10-3, the J call TRBJ2-2; tentative D call: TRBD1 (5 bases). This CDR3 contains 15 residues. V dropped 6 bases and J dropped 0 bases, with 11 bases sitting between them. Germline V CDR1 and CDR2: ENHRY, SYGVKD. CDR3 nucleotides: TGTGCCATCAGGGTCGACAGCCCGAACACCGGGGAGCTGTTTTTT. It yields the protein CAIRVDSPNTGELFF.

The chain uses TRBV28 and TRBJ2-2; no clear D gene. This CDR3 comprises 15 residues. The V and J ends lost 8 bases and 4 bases respectively, with 17 bases between them. CDR1 is MDHEN, CDR2 SYDVKM, per germline. CDR3 amino acids: CASGRSKVSTGELFF. CDR3 in DNA: TGTGCCAGCGGACGATCGAAAGTGAGCACCGGGGAGCTGTTTTTT.

This clone turned up a few times. The chain recombines TRBV6-1 with TRBJ2-7, with D uncertain. The CDR3 is 13 amino acids. V dropped 6 bases and J dropped 2 bases, with 11 bases sitting between them. CDR1 MNHNS and CDR2 SASEGT come from the germline V gene. The CDR3 region has the DNA TGTGCCAGCAGCGAACTCTCGCCCTACGAGCAGTACGTC. Encoded protein: CASSELSPYEQYV.

The chain joins TRBV6-6 to TRBJ1-1; possible D gene TRBD1, 6 bases. Looked up from germline, CDR1 is MNHNY and CDR2 is SVGAGI (reference sequence). Trimming took 7 bases from V and 4 from J, leaving 16 bases between them. The CDR3 totals 14 residues. This CDR3 reads CASIAWGGLTEAFF. The CDR3 nucleotides read TGTGCCAGCATAGCATGGGGGGGGCTCACTGAAGCTTTCTTT.

This clone was counted a single time. This chain links TRBV29-1 with TRBJ2-1, with 13 positions matching TRBD2. This CDR3 is 19 amino acids long. Germline V CDR1 and CDR2: SQVTM, ANQGSEA. The junction had 22 bases not matched to a gene; V was cut back by 7 bases and J by 7 bases. The CDR3 DNA is TGCAGCGCTGAGGAACCCCCGGGACTAGCGGGGAGAGTTAGGAATGAGCAGTTCTTC. Encoded protein: CSAEEPPGLAGRVRNEQFF.

In its sample, this clone was seen once. V usage is TRBV28 and J usage is TRBJ1-5, with D perhaps matching TRBD1 (5 bases). V was trimmed by 0 bases and J by 3 bases, leaving 15 bases between them. This CDR3 spans 17 amino acids. Germline CDR1 reads MDHEN; CDR2 reads SYDVKM. The DNA of the CDR3 is TGTGCCAGCAGTTTATGGGGGAGATGGGGGGACAATCAGCCCCAGCATTTT. This sequence encodes CASSLWGRWGDNQPQHF.

V is TRBV29-1 and J is TRBJ2-5, with 10 nucleotides matching TRBD2. The CDR3 extends over 13 amino acids. Germline lookup yields CDR1 SQVTM and CDR2 ANQGSEA. J gave up 5 bases and V 7 bases, and 7 bases lay outside the gene matches. In DNA, the CDR3 is TGCAGCGGCTGCGTTAGCGGGGGGGAGACCCAGTACTTC. It is translated as CSGCVSGGETQYF.

V and J are TRBV6-6 and TRBJ1-5, with a weak D call TRBD1 (5 bases). This CDR3 is 13 amino acids long. Germline CDR1 reads MNHNY; CDR2 reads SVGAGI (reference sequence). Trimming took 4 bases from V and 7 from J, leaving 11 bases between them. Here the CDR3 reads CASSFSRAQPQHF. As DNA, the CDR3 is TGTGCCAGCAGTTTTTCCAGGGCACAGCCCCAGCATTTT.